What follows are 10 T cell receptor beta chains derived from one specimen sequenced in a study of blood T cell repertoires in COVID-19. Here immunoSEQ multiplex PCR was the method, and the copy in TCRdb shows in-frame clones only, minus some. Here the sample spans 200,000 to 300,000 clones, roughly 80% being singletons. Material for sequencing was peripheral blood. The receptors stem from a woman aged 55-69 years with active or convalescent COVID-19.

The CDR3 DNA reads TGTGCCTGGAGTGTGGTCGGCAGGAAGAACACTGAAGCTTTCTTT. It specifies CAWSVVGRKNTEAFF. The J gene is TRBJ1-1, the V gene TRBV30; D unclear. V lost 0 bases and J 1 base, leaving 12 bases between the germline ends. The CDR3 contains 15 residues. Germline V gene data show CDR1 as GTSNPN and CDR2 as SVGIG (reference sequence). Looking up the rest from reference TRBV30 and TRBJ1-1 gives the full variable domain: SQTIHQWPATLVQPVGSPLSLECTVEGTSNPNLYWYRQAAGRGLQLLFYSVGIGQISSEVPQNLSASRPQDRQFILSSKKLLLSDSGFYLCAWSVVGRKNTEAFFGQGTRLTVV.

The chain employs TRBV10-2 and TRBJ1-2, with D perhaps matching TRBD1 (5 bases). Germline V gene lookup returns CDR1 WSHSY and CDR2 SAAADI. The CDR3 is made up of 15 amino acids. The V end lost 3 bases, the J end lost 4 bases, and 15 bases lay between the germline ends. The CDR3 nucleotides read TGCGCCAGCAGTGAACGGTACAGGATCCTCTATGGCTACACCTTC. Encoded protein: CASSERYRILYGYTF.

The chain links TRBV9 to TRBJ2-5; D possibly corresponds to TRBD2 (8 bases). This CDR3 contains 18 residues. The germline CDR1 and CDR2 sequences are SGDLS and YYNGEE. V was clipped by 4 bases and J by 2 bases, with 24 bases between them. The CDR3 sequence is CASSPPGGTAKVQETQYF. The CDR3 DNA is TGTGCCAGCAGCCCCCCGGGAGGGACAGCCAAGGTACAAGAGACCCAGTACTTC.

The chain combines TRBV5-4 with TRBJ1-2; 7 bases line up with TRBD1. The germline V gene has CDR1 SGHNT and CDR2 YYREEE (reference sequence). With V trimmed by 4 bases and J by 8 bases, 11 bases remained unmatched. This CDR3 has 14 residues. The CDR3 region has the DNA TGTGCCAGCAGCGAGGGGACAGCCCCTAGGGGCTACACCTTC. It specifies CASSEGTAPRGYTF.

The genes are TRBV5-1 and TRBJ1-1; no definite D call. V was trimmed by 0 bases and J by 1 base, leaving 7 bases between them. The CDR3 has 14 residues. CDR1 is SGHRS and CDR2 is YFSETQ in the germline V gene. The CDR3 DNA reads TGCGCCAGCAGCTTGGGGCAGGCGAACACTGAAGCTTTCTTT. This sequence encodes CASSLGQANTEAFF.

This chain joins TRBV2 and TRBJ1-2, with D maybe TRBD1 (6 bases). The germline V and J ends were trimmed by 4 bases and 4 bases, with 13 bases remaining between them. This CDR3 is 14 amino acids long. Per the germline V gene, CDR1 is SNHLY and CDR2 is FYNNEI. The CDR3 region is CASSGVGGGYGYTF. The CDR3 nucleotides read TGTGCCAGCAGTGGAGTAGGGGGGGGCTATGGCTACACCTTC. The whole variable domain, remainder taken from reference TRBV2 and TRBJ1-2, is EPEVTQTPSHQVTQMGQEVILRCVPISNHLYFYWYRQILGQKVEFLVSFYNNEISEKSEIFDDQFSVERPDGSNFTLKIRSTKLEDSAMYFCASSGVGGGYGYTFGSGTRLTVV.

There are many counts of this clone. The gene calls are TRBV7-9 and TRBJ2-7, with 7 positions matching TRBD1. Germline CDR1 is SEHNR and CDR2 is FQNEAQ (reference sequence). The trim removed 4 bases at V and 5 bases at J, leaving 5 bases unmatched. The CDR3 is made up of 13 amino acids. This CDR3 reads CASSSTGNDEQYF. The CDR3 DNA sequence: TGTGCCAGCAGCTCGACAGGGAATGACGAGCAGTACTTC.

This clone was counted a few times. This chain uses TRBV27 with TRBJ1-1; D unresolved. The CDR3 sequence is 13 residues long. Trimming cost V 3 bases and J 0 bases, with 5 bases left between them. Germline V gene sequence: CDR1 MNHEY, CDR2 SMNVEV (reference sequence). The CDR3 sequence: CASSFQMNTEAFF. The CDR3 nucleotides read TGTGCCAGCAGTTTTCAGATGAACACTGAAGCTTTCTTT.

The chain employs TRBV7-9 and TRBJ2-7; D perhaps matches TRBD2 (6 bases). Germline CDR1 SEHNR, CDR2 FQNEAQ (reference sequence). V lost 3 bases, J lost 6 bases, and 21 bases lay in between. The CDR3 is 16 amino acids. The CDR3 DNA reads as TGTGCCAGCAGCTTCCCCGCTGGCGGGGATGCGCGCGAGCAGTACTTC. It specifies CASSFPAGGDAREQYF.

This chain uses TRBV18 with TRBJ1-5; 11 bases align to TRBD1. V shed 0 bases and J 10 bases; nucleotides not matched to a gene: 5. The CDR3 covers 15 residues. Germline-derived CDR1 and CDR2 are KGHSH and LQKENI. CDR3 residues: CASSPPGDRGSPQHF. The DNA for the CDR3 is TGTGCCAGCTCACCACCTGGGGACAGGGGGTCTCCCCAGCATTTT.